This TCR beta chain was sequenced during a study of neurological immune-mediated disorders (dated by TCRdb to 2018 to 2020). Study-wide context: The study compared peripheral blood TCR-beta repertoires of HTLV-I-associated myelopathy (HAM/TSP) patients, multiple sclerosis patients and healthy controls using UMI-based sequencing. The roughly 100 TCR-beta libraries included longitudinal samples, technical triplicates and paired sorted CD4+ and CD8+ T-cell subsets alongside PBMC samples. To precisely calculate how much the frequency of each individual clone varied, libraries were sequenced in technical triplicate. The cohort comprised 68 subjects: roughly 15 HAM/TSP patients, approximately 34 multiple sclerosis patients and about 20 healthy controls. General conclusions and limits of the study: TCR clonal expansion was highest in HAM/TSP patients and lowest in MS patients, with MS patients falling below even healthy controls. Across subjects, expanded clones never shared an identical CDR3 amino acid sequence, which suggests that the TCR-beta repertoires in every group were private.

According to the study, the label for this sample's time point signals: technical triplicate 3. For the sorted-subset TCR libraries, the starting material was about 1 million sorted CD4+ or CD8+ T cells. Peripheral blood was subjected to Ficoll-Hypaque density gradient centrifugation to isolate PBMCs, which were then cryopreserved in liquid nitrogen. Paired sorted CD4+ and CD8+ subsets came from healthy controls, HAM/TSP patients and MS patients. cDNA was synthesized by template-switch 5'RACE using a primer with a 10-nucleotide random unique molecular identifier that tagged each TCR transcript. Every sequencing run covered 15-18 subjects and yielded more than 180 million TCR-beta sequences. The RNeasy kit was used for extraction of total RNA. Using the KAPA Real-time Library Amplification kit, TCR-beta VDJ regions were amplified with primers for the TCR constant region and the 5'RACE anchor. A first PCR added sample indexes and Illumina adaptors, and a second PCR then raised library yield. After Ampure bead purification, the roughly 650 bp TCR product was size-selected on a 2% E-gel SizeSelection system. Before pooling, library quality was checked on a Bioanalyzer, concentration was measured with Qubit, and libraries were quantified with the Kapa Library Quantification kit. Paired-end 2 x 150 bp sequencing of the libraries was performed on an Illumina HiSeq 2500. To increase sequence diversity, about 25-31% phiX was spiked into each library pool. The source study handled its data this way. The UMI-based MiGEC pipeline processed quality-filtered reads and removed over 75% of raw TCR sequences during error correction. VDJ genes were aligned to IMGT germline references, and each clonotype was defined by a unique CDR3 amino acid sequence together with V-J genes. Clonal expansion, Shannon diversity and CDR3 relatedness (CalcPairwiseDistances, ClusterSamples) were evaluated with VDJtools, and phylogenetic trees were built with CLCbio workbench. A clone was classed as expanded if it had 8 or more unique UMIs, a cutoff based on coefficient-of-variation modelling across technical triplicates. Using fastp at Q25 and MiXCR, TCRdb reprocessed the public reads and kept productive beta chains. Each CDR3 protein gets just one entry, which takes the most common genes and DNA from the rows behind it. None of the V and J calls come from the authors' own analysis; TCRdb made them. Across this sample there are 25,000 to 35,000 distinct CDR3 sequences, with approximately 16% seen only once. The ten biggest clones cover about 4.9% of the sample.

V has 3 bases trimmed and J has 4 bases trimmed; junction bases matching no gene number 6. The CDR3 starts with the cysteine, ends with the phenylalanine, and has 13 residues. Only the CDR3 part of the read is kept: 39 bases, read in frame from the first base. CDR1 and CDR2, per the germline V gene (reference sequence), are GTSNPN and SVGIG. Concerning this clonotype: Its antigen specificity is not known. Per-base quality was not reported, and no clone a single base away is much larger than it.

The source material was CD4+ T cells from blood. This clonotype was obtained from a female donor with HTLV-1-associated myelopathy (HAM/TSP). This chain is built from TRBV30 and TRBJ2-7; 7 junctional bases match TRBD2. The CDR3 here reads CAWRGGGGYEQYF. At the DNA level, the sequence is TGTGCCTGGAGGGGCGGCGGGGGTTACGAGCAGTACTTC.